Included here is one TCR beta chain sequence, with context. From germline, CDR1 is LGHDT and CDR2 YNNKEL (reference sequence). The CDR3 is made up of 15 amino acids. V shed 4 bases, J shed 10 bases, and the junction held 9 bases outside the gene matches. Profiling relied on immunoSEQ multiplex PCR, and the TCRdb table lists in-frame clones only, not all of them. The sample consists of 300,000 to 400,000 clones, 88% of them appearing once. These data belong to a study of blood T cell repertoires in COVID-19. This chain uses TRBV3-1 (or the pseudogene TRBV3-2) with TRBJ1-6; 8 nucleotides line up with TRBD1. The sequence was collected from a young woman who had recovered from COVID-19. Sequenced material: PBMCs or T cells enriched from blood (not recorded which). The CDR3 bases are TGTGCCAGCAGCCCTCGGACAGGGTCAGGCTCACCCCTCCACTTT. Residues: CASSPRTGSGSPLHF.